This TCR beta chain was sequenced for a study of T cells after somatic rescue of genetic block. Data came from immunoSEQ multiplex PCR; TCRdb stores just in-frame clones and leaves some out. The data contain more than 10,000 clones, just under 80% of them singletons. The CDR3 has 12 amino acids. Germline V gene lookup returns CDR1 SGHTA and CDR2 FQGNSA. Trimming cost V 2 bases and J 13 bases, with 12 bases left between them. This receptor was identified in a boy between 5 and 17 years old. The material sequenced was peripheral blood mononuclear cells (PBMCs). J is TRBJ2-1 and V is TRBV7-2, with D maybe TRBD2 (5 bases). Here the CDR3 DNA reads TGTGCCAGCAGCTTAATGAGGGCTAATCAGTTCTTC. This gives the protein CASSLMRANQFF.